The 24 T cell receptor beta chains in this list originate from one sample, sequenced in a study of CD8 T cells in Susac syndrome (dated by TCRdb to the late 2010s). Libraries were constructed by the immunoSEQ multiplex PCR assay. RNA was extracted using the RNeasy kit, and roughly 0.5 to 1 ug of the RNA was reverse transcribed with random hexamers. TCRdb reran the public reads through fastp at Q25 and MiXCR, keeping productive beta chains. Rows merge per CDR3 protein into single entries with the most common DNA and genes. In all, the sample holds about 150,000 distinct CDR3 sequences, and approximately 96% of those were seen once. The top ten constitute roughly 0.21% of the sample. Sequences were obtained from CD8+ T cells from PBMCs. The receptor source for this set is a human donor with multiple sclerosis.

J is TRBJ2-1 and V is TRBV6-5; D tentatively reads TRBD1 or TRBD2 (5 bases each). The ends were cut back, 5 bases at V and 9 bases at J, with 17 bases in the middle. From germline, CDR1 is MNHEY and CDR2 SVGAGI. This CDR3 contains 14 residues. In nucleotides, the CDR3 is TGTGCCAGCAGTGAAAGGGTCCTTGGGACTGAGCAGTTCTTC. Its translation: CASSERVLGTEQFF.

Only one count was recorded for this clonotype. This chain connects TRBV4-1 to TRBJ2-3; the D is unclear. With 1 base removed from V and 1 base from J, the gap between germline ends came to 6 bases. The CDR3 is 14 amino acids. CDR1 and CDR2 (germline): MGHRA, YSYEKL. The CDR3 is CASSQAAGTDTQYF. CDR3 nucleotide sequence: TGCGCCAGCAGCCAAGCTGCAGGCACAGATACGCAGTATTTT.

The chain has TRBV10-2 and TRBJ2-7, with a weak D call TRBD1 (5 bases). There are 11 residues in the CDR3. With 7 bases removed from V and 9 bases from J, the gap between germline ends came to 13 bases. The germline V gene has CDR1 WSHSY and CDR2 SAAADI. CDR3 residues: CASISGWGQYF. DNA of the CDR3: TGCGCCAGCATTTCAGGGTGGGGGCAGTACTTC.

The chain has TRBV6-6 and TRBJ2-5, with 9 nucleotides matching TRBD1. CDR3 length: 14 amino acids. Germline V CDR1 and CDR2: MNHNY, SVGAGI (reference sequence). J lost 5 bases, V lost 4 bases, and 5 bases had no gene match. This CDR3 reads CASSSDRGGETQYF. Here the CDR3 DNA reads TGTGCCAGCAGTTCGGACAGGGGTGGGGAGACCCAGTACTTC.

The rearrangement joins TRBV20-1 to TRBJ1-3; 8 bases align to TRBD1. The CDR3 is 15 amino acids. The germline CDR1 and CDR2 sequences are DFQATT and SNEGSKA (reference sequence). V gave up 0 bases and J gave up 2 bases; unmatched junction bases: 3. The CDR3 here is CSARDRTGPGNTIYF. CDR3 bases: TGCAGTGCTAGAGATAGGACAGGGCCTGGAAACACCATATATTTT.

The rearrangement uses TRBV20-1 and TRBJ2-6; D unresolved. Germline-derived CDR1 and CDR2 are DFQATT and SNEGSKA (reference sequence). This CDR3 has 13 residues. V lost 0 bases and J 2 bases, leaving 2 bases between the germline ends. CDR3 loop: CSARDPGANVLTF. The CDR3, as DNA: TGCAGTGCTAGAGATCCTGGGGCCAACGTCCTGACTTTC.

The sample holds one count of this clonotype. The V gene is TRBV7-9, the J gene TRBJ1-2; 9 nucleotides align to TRBD1. J lost 8 bases, V lost 8 bases, and 15 bases had no gene match. Germline V gene sequence: CDR1 SEHNR, CDR2 FQNEAQ (reference sequence). This CDR3 spans 15 amino acids. In DNA form, the CDR3 reads TGTGCCAGCGCTCCCCGGACAGGGGCTGGAAGGGGCTACACCTTC. Amino acid sequence: CASAPRTGAGRGYTF.

The chain carries TRBV7-8 and TRBJ2-3, with TRBD2 matching over 15 bases. The germline V gene encodes CDR1 SGHVS and CDR2 FQNEAQ. J was trimmed by 5 bases and V by 4 bases; bases with no gene match: 4. The length of the CDR3 is 16 residues. Here the CDR3 DNA reads TGTGCCAGCAGCTCCGGGACTAGCGGGGGGATAGATACGCAGTATTTT. Protein: CASSSGTSGGIDTQYF.

The rearrangement uses TRBV13 and TRBJ2-3; D uncertain. The CDR3 has 15 residues. Trimming pared 0 bases from V and 6 bases from J, leaving 13 bases between. Germline CDR1 PRHDT, CDR2 FYEKMQ (reference sequence). The CDR3 spells CASSLGRKLPDTQYF. The CDR3, as DNA: TGTGCCAGCAGCTTAGGTCGAAAGCTCCCCGATACGCAGTATTTT.

V and J are TRBV11-2 and TRBJ2-7; a possible D gene is TRBD1 (5 bases). CDR3 length equals 16 residues. Deletions cut 1 base from V and 2 bases from J, with 15 bases between. Germline values: CDR1 SGHAT, CDR2 FQNNGV. The CDR3 DNA reads TGTGCCAGCAGCTTAGGTTCGGCAGGGTATACCTACGAGCAGTACTTC. Encoded protein: CASSLGSAGYTYEQYF.

The genes are TRBV30 and TRBJ2-1, with 8 bases identical to TRBD2. The CDR3 has 14 amino acids. CDR1 GTSNPN and CDR2 SVGIG come from the germline V gene (reference sequence). The V gene end was trimmed by 0 bases and the J gene end by 8 bases; junction bases not matched to a gene: 6. The CDR3 DNA reads as TGTGCCTGGAGTGTGTCGGGGGGGGCACATGAGCAGTTCTTC. This translates into CAWSVSGGAHEQFF.

This clonotype came up once. V and J are TRBV19 and TRBJ1-4; no clear D gene. V was cut by 4 bases and J by 3 bases, with 12 bases left in between. CDR3 size: 15 residues. CDR1 is LNHDA and CDR2 is SQIVND in the germline V gene (reference sequence). The CDR3 coding sequence is TGTGCCAGTAGTAGAAGGGATACAGCTAATGAAAAACTGTTTTTT. Its translation is CASSRRDTANEKLFF.

CDR3 amino acids: CASSLPGGSYNEQFF. The CDR3 region has the DNA TGTGCCAGCAGTCTCCCCGGGGGCTCCTACAATGAGCAGTTCTTC. The genes are TRBV27 and TRBJ2-1; D is possibly TRBD2 (6 bases). This CDR3 has 15 residues. Trimming removed 5 bases from V and 0 bases from J, with 11 bases in between. Germline assignment: CDR1 MNHEY and CDR2 SMNVEV (reference sequence).

This clonotype occurred once. The chain employs TRBV2 and TRBJ2-7; TRBD2 is a possible D gene (5 bases). V was trimmed by 6 bases and J by 2 bases, leaving 14 bases between them. The CDR3 totals 14 residues. Germline CDR1 reads SNHLY; CDR2 reads FYNNEI. In DNA form, the CDR3 reads TGTGCCAGCAGCACCGGGATTATAGCCTACGAGCAGTACTTC. It codes for CASSTGIIAYEQYF.

J is TRBJ1-2 and V is TRBV12-3 or TRBV12-4, with a weak D call TRBD1 (5 bases). The CDR3 is made up of 14 amino acids. V was trimmed by 3 bases and J by 2 bases, leaving 10 bases between them. The DNA of the CDR3 is TGTGCCAGCAGTTTGGGGCTGGCGAACTATGGCTACACCTTC. Its translation: CASSLGLANYGYTF.

The chain uses TRBV7-9 and TRBJ1-1; 9 positions agree with TRBD1. Germline V gene sequence: CDR1 SEHNR, CDR2 FQNEAQ (reference sequence). The CDR3 covers 14 residues. The trim removed 5 bases at V and 4 bases at J, leaving 5 bases unmatched. This chain's CDR3 is CASSGRDRATEAFF. In DNA, the CDR3 is TGTGCCAGCAGCGGTCGGGACAGGGCCACTGAAGCTTTCTTT.

J is TRBJ2-7 and V is TRBV9, with D perhaps TRBD2 (5 bases). The CDR3 loop spans 12 amino acids. Germline values: CDR1 SGDLS, CDR2 YYNGEE. Trimming cost V 3 bases and J 5 bases, with 9 bases left between them. DNA of the CDR3: TGTGCCAGCAGCGCGGGGAATAACGAGCAGTACTTC. Amino acids: CASSAGNNEQYF.

This clonotype came up once. This rearrangement joins TRBV5-7 to TRBJ2-5; 10 bases align to TRBD2. TRBV5-7 is flagged as an ORF with uncertain function. The CDR3 spans 15 residues. The J segment lost 5 bases and the V segment lost 3 bases, leaving 7 bases of the junction unmatched. Written as DNA, the CDR3 is TGTGCCAGCAGCTGGGAGCGGGGGGGCTGTGAGACCCAGTACTTC. This gives the protein CASSWERGGCETQYF.

The chain recombines TRBV6-2 or TRBV6-3 with TRBJ2-7; 7 bases match TRBD1. This CDR3 has 15 residues. Germline lookup yields CDR1 MNHEY and CDR2 SVGEGT. V shed 5 bases and J 3 bases; nucleotides not matched to a gene: 10. Here the CDR3 DNA reads TGTGCCAGCAGTCCCTTGTTGGGACAGAACTACGAGCAGTACTTC. Its protein is CASSPLLGQNYEQYF.

The chain combines TRBV6-5 with TRBJ1-5; 8 positions agree with TRBD1. From germline, CDR1 is MNHEY and CDR2 SVGAGI. The CDR3 has 17 residues. The V segment lost 5 bases and the J segment 0 bases; nucleotides outside the gene matches: 9. The DNA for the CDR3 is TGTGCCAGCAGTCACGGGACAGGTTTACTTAGCAATCAGCCCCAGCATTTT. Amino acid sequence: CASSHGTGLLSNQPQHF.

The chain recombines TRBV19 with TRBJ1-2, with 9 nucleotides matching TRBD1. Germline V gene sequence: CDR1 LNHDA, CDR2 SQIVND (reference sequence). Trimming at V came to 7 bases and at J to 5 bases, leaving 5 bases not matched to a gene. The CDR3 covers 13 residues. The CDR3 coding sequence is TGTGCCAGTATGTCGACAGGGGGATATGGCTACACCTTC. This gives the protein CASMSTGGYGYTF.

V gene TRBV20-1 combines with J gene TRBJ2-3; D is ambiguous. Germline-derived CDR1 and CDR2 are DFQATT and SNEGSKA (reference sequence). The CDR3 totals 15 residues. Trimming took 2 bases from V and 0 from J, leaving 12 bases between them. CDR3 sequence (DNA): TGCAGTGCTAGATCCTCTTTGGTCAGCACAGATACGCAGTATTTT. This encodes CSARSSLVSTDTQYF.

The V call is TRBV20-1, the J call TRBJ2-5, with 7 bases that match TRBD2. The CDR3 runs 14 residues. Per germline, CDR1 DFQATT and CDR2 SNEGSKA (reference sequence). With 0 bases clipped from V and 7 bases from J, the junction kept 8 bases outside the gene matches. The CDR3 nucleotides are TGCAGTGCTAGAGACCTAGCGGATGCCGTGACCCAGTACTTC. Amino acid sequence: CSARDLADAVTQYF.

The chain couples TRBV29-1 to TRBJ1-2; a possible D gene is TRBD1 (6 bases). V was shortened by 4 bases and J by 6 bases, with 18 bases between the two germline ends. The CDR3 consists of 14 residues. Germline values: CDR1 SQVTM, CDR2 ANQGSEA. The CDR3 DNA is TGCAGCGTTGCCTCGCGGGGACACGCGGATGGCTACACCTTC. Its translation: CSVASRGHADGYTF.